Listed here is a single T cell receptor beta chain. This CDR3 is 14 amino acids long. The ends lost 6 bases at V and 7 bases at J; junction bases unmatched: 8. The germline gives CDR1 SGHAT, CDR2 FQNNGV. Per the authors' pipeline: Amplification with reference gene primers provided the estimates of nucleated cell counts. The data were produced by immunoSEQ multiplex PCR, yet TCRdb's version contains in-frame clones alone and is incomplete. For V, J and clone size, that table is used; D and trimming come from the DNA. Among 40,000 to 45,000 clones listed, 85% to 95% were seen once. This sample was taken from a study of blood T cell repertoires in COVID-19.

The sequence derives from a man aged 45-60 years with COVID-19, enrolled during active disease. The chain recombines TRBV11-2 with TRBJ1-4; 7 nucleotides line up with TRBD1. The sequenced material came from peripheral blood. The CDR3 sequence is CASRFIQGSEKLFF. The CDR3 nucleotides read TGTGCCAGCAGGTTCATACAGGGGAGTGAAAAACTGTTTTTT. Supplemented by reference TRBV11-2 and TRBJ1-4, the full variable domain reads EAGVAQSPRYKIIEKRQSVAFWCNPISGHATLYWYQQILGQGPKLLIQFQNNGVVDDSQLPKDRFSAERLKGVDSTLKIQPAKLEDSAVYLCASRFIQGSEKLFFGSGTQLSVL.